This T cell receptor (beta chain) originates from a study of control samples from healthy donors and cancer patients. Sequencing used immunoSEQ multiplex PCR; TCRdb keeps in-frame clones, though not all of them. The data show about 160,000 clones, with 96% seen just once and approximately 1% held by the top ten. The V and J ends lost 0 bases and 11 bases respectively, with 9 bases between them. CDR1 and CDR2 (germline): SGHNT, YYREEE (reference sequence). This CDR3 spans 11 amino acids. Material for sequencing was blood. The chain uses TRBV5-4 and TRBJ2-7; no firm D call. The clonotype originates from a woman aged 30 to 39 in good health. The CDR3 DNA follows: TGTGCCAGCAGCTTGGCCGAGACGGAGTACTTC. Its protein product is CASSLAETEYF.